This T cell receptor beta chain originates from a study of cytomegalovirus exposure and HLA in healthy donors. Study-level points and caveats: Later, TCR association rates were found to vary by HLA locus, highest for DRB1 and lowest for HLA-C. Later analysis demonstrated an association between a missense DCLRE1C variant and TCR beta V- and J-gene trimming.

On this clone itself: As yet, its antigen is unknown.

Amplification used 60 Vbeta primers and 13 Jbeta primers. The table came from immunoSEQ multiplex PCR; TCRdb's copy has only in-frame clones and leaves some out. The sample lists over 85,000 clones, 70% to 85% occurring once. This receptor was obtained from a man younger than 45 in good health and CMV-seropositive. Material for sequencing was PBMCs.

CDR3 protein: CASSKEGASGGRSESYEQYF. CDR3 DNA sequence: TGTGCCAGCAGCAAAGAGGGGGCTAGCGGGGGTAGATCTGAATCCTACGAGCAGTACTTC. The chain employs TRBV21-1 and TRBJ2-7; the table's D gene call, TRBD2, was not cross checked with the DNA. TRBV21-1 is termed a pseudogene. The CDR3 has 20 residues.